This TCR beta chain was found in a study of somatic mutations in cytotoxic T cells in rheumatoid arthritis (dated by TCRdb to the late 2010s). For context, the study as a whole: Some T-cell populations stained with V beta antibodies were sorted by flow on a FACSAria II or Sony SH800 to nearly 100% purity, with sorted V beta1+ cells additionally subjected to TCRB sequencing. In newly diagnosed rheumatoid arthritis without treatment, the study examined if expanded CD8+ T-cell clones harbor somatic mutations, relying on TCRB deep sequencing to characterize clonality. TCRB deep sequencing was performed for approximately 60 rheumatoid arthritis patients and some 19 healthy controls. Patients and controls did not essentially differ in median age, which was nearly identical between the groups. The paper's findings and limits, for the study overall: An increase of CD8+ clonality with age was seen in patients (Spearman r ~ 0.51) but not in healthy controls. The largest CD8+ clone made up more than 20% of CD8+ cells in about an eighth of the 65 patients, and blood and synovial fluid shared several identical CD8+ TCRB sequences. Rheumatoid arthritis patients and age-matched healthy controls did not significantly differ in CD8+ T-cell clonality. Viral specificity could not be ruled out by absence from virus-specific databases, and the antigen targets of the expanded CD8+ clones remained unknown. The slight underrepresentation of TRBV07 in patients was not corrected for multiple comparisons.

The CDR3 contains 15 residues, cysteine and phenylalanine counted. Only the CDR3 portion is preserved as DNA: 45 bases, with reading frame beginning at the first base. CDR1 and CDR2, looked up from the germline V gene (reference sequence), are SEHNR and FQNEAQ. V gives up 4 bases and J gives up 2 bases, and the segment between their germline ends measures 14 bases. Points on this clone: Which antigen it targets is not known. The record has no base qualities; no much larger clone is one base away.

The 15 to 20 healthy controls were blood donors whose buffy coats were used; they had a median age of around 60 years (range roughly 21-80), and 50% to 55% were female. Positive magnetic bead selection on an AutoMACS was used to isolate CD4+ and CD8+ cells, with flow cytometry used to check purity. Peripheral blood mononuclear cells were obtained using density gradient separation with Ficoll-Paque PLUS. DNA from CD4-enriched, CD8-enriched or PBMC samples was extracted using Nucleospin Tissue or Tissue XS kits and then quantified on a Qubit 2.0 fluorometer. Sequencing of TCRB CDR3 was done on genomic DNA with the immunoSEQ assay. Under the source paper's analysis protocol: Only productive TCRB rearrangements were included in the analyses. Defining a clone by its unique TCRB CDR3 sequence, the study calculated clonality as a productive clonality index derived from Shannon entropy. Repertoire overlap for a pair of samples was computed from each clone's template counts relative to total templates per sample. A correlation with a Spearman r of roughly 0.6 was found between V-gene usage by flow cytometry and V-gene usage by TCRB sequencing. TCRdb re-hosts the immuneACCESS table, in-frame sequences only. Its copies lack some clones; in the studies checked, an unresolved V gene accounts for under half of them, and the cause for the rest is not known. That table supplies the V and J calls and clone size; D and trimming were determined from the DNA. This sample holds 15,000 to 20,000 clones; approximately 69% were observed only once. The top ten clones comprise about 5.4% of the sample.

The sequenced sample consisted of CD8+ T cells sorted from blood. This chain is built from TRBV7-9 and TRBJ2-5; the D segment could be TRBD1, given 5 matching bases. The origin of this receptor is a man aged 55 to 70 in good health. The sequenced DNA: TGTGCCAGCAGCTGGGGTACAGGTTTACAAGAGACCCAGTACTTC. This encodes CASSWGTGLQETQYF.